The 11 T cell receptor beta chains below come from one sample, sequenced in a study of Graves' ophthalmopathy and Graves' hyperthyroidism. Amplification of the TCR beta CDR3 regions used RNA transcripts (as template). An opening RT-PCR round employed HTBI primers and preceded a second-round multiplex PCR. TCRdb re-derived calls from the multiplex PCR reads in MiXCR, one entry per CDR3 protein. The profile shows 580,000 or so distinct CDR3 sequences, 39% of them singletons. Sequencing was carried out using peripheral blood or thyroid tissue (not recorded which). All receptors come from an adult man with Graves' hyperthyroidism.

The J gene is TRBJ2-7, the V gene TRBV12-3 or TRBV12-4; D unclear. The CDR3 totals 13 residues. The V end was cut by 6 bases, the J end by 7 bases, with 16 bases between. The DNA for the CDR3 is TGTGCCAGCAGCTTAAGATCCAGGCATGAGCAGTACTTC. Its protein product is CASSLRSRHEQYF.

The chain combines TRBV3-1 with TRBJ1-1, with TRBD1 matching 9 bases. The V gene's germline CDR1 is LGHDT and CDR2 YNNKEL (reference sequence). The CDR3 is 14 residues long. V trimming: 4 bases; J trimming: 4 bases; junction bases outside the gene matches: 4. CDR3 in amino acids: CASSPRDRATEAFF. The CDR3 nucleotides are TGTGCCAGCAGCCCAAGGGACAGGGCCACTGAAGCTTTCTTT.

Concerning this clonotype: A read error is likely, as this CDR3 ends without the conserved phenylalanine or tryptophan. The chain has TRBV5-1 and TRBJ1-2; possible D gene TRBD1, 5 bases. CDR1 and CDR2 from the germline V gene are SGHRS and YFSETQ. CDR3 size: 17 residues. Trimming took 2 bases from V and 3 from J, leaving 20 bases between them. The CDR3 is CASSLTPGLQGDYGYTC. The CDR3 DNA sequence: TGCGCCAGCAGCTTAACACCGGGACTTCAAGGGGACTATGGCTACACCTGC.

V and J are TRBV29-1 and TRBJ2-7; 10 bases match TRBD2. This CDR3 region has 15 residues. The germline CDR1 and CDR2 sequences are SQVTM and ANQGSEA. V lost 3 bases to trimming and J lost 5 bases; unmatched junction nucleotides: 10. CDR3 bases: TGCAGCGTTGATTCGGCTAGCGGGAGCGCCAACGAGCAGTACTTC. This sequence encodes CSVDSASGSANEQYF.

The chain uses TRBV24-1 and TRBJ2-3; maybe TRBD2 (6 bases). Germline assignment: CDR1 KGHDR and CDR2 SFDVKD. This CDR3 spans 13 amino acids. With 1 base removed from V and 6 bases from J, the gap between germline ends came to 7 bases. DNA of the CDR3: TGTGCCACCAGTGATTTCCGGGGGGATACGCAGTATTTT. Protein sequence: CATSDFRGDTQYF.

This clonotype was seen a handful of times. The chain joins TRBV7-9 to TRBJ2-2; the match to TRBD1 covers 11 bases. Germline V gene sequence: CDR1 SEHNR, CDR2 FQNEAQ (reference sequence). The CDR3 covers 18 residues. The junction had 13 bases not matched to a gene; V was cut back by 4 bases and J by 6 bases. CDR3 sequence: CASSYPQSDRGLPGELFF. For the CDR3, the DNA is TGTGCCAGCAGCTACCCCCAATCGGACAGGGGGCTACCCGGGGAGCTGTTTTTT. Looking up the rest from reference TRBV7-9 and TRBJ2-2 gives the full variable domain: DTGVSQNPRHKITKRGQNVTFRCDPISEHNRLYWYRQTLGQGPEFLTYFQNEAQLEKSRLLSDRFSAERPKGSFSTLEIQRTEQGDSAMYLCASSYPQSDRGLPGELFFGEGSRLTVL.

The table lists this clonotype with a few counts. The rearrangement links TRBV24-1 to TRBJ2-3; D perhaps matches TRBD1 (6 bases). The germline V gene encodes CDR1 KGHDR and CDR2 SFDVKD. V lost 3 bases and J 3 bases, leaving 18 bases between the germline ends. The CDR3 length is 17 residues. This chain's CDR3 is CATSDTFDRTATDTQYF. The CDR3 nucleotides read TGTGCCACCAGTGATACCTTCGACAGGACGGCAACAGATACGCAGTATTTT.

Many counts were recorded for this clonotype. The chain couples TRBV7-2 to TRBJ2-7; 7 bases are a match to TRBD2. CDR1 is SGHTA, CDR2 FQGNSA, per germline. Trimming removed 1 base from V and 2 bases from J; junction bases left unmatched: 8. The CDR3 extends over 16 amino acids. The CDR3 DNA sequence: TGTGCCAGCAGCTTAGGTGGGGCTAGCGGTGCCTACGAGCAGTACTTC. It specifies CASSLGGASGAYEQYF.

This clonotype was counted ten times or more. This rearrangement joins TRBV11-2 to TRBJ2-7; D uncertain. V was pared by 1 base and J by 3 bases, with 13 bases between. CDR3 size: 15 residues. Germline CDR1 reads SGHAT; CDR2 reads FQNNGV. CDR3 sequence reads: CASSLGFGLGYEQYF. The CDR3, as DNA: TGTGCCAGCAGCTTAGGGTTTGGCCTGGGCTACGAGCAGTACTTC.

This chain links TRBV10-1 with TRBJ2-7, with 7 bases lining up with TRBD2. The CDR3 is 12 amino acids. CDR1 is WNHNN, CDR2 SYGVQD, per germline (reference sequence). Germline trimming cut 3 bases from V and 7 bases from J; bases unmatched to any gene: 3. This CDR3 is CASSERGEEQYF. CDR3 bases: TGCGCCAGCAGTGAACGGGGGGAAGAGCAGTACTTC.

This clonotype was detected ten times or more. This sequence joins TRBV5-5 and TRBJ1-2; 12 bases match TRBD1. This CDR3 spans 16 amino acids. The V segment lost 4 bases and the J segment 6 bases; nucleotides outside the gene matches: 10. Germline V gene lookup returns CDR1 SGHKS and CDR2 YYEKEE (reference sequence). CDR3 sequence (DNA): TGTGCCAGCAGCCCGGACGGGACAGGGGGCGGGAATGGCTACACCTTC. As protein: CASSPDGTGGGNGYTF. Drawing the rest from reference TRBV5-5 and TRBJ1-2, the complete variable domain is DAGVTQSPTHLIKTRGQQVTLRCSPISGHKSVSWYQQVLGQGPQFIFQYYEKEERGRGNFPDRFSARQFPNYSSELNVNALLLGDSALYLCASSPDGTGGGNGYTFGSGTRLTVV.